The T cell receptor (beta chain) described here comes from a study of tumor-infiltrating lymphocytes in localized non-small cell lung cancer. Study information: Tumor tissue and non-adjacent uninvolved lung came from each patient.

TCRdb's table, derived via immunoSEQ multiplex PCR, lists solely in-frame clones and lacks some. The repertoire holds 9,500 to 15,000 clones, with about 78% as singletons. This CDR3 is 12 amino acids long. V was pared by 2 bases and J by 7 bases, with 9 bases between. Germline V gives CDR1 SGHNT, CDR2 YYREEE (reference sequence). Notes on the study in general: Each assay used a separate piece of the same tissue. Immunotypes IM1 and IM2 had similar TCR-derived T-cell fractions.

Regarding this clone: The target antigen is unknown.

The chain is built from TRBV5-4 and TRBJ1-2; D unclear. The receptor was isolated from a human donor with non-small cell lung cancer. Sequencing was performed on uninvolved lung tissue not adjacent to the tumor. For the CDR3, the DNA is TGTGCCAGCAGCTTCCCGGGGTCTGGCTACACCTTC. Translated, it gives CASSFPGSGYTF.